The 9 T cell receptor beta chains presented below share a single source sample, sequenced in a study of OX40 agonist ivuxolimab in advanced cancers. Some clones are missing from TCRdb's copy, which holds only in-frame ones; the method was immunoSEQ multiplex PCR. The sample shows around 33,000 clones, over 65% of them seen only once. The specimen comprised CD4+ or CD8+ T cells sorted from blood, sampled in a trial of the OX40 agonist ivuxolimab. These receptor sequences come from an adult with an advanced solid tumor such as melanoma, head and neck, liver or kidney cancer.

The rearrangement joins TRBV4-1 to TRBJ2-1; 9 nucleotides align to TRBD2. Germline lookup yields CDR1 MGHRA and CDR2 YSYEKL. There are 17 residues in the CDR3. With V trimmed by 0 bases and J by 8 bases, 11 bases remained unmatched. The CDR3 DNA reads as TGCGCCAGCAGCCAAGATAGCGCAAGACTAGCGGTAGATGAGCAGTTCTTC. The encoded protein is CASSQDSARLAVDEQFF.

CDR3 amino acids: CASRSGTVFEEQFF. The CDR3 DNA sequence: TGTGCCAGCAGGTCCGGGACCGTCTTTGAGGAGCAGTTCTTC. The chain links TRBV6-5 to TRBJ2-1; D possibly uses TRBD1 or TRBD2 (5 bases each). This CDR3 is built from 14 residues. The V end lost 6 bases, the J end lost 10 bases, and 19 bases lay between the germline ends. Germline assignment: CDR1 MNHEY and CDR2 SVGAGI.

This chain connects TRBV4-3 to TRBJ2-7; a weak D match, TRBD2 (6 bases). V lost 0 bases, J lost 3 bases, and 12 bases lay in between. CDR3 length: 15 amino acids. Germline V gives CDR1 LGHNA, CDR2 YSLEER. The CDR3 spells CASSQDGGTFYEQYF. The DNA of the CDR3 is TGCGCCAGCAGCCAAGATGGAGGGACTTTCTACGAGCAGTACTTC.

The V and J genes are TRBV27 and TRBJ2-1; D unresolved. There are 14 residues in the CDR3. V gave up 2 bases and J gave up 7 bases, with 12 bases separating them. The germline CDR1 and CDR2 sequences are MNHEY and SMNVEV (reference sequence). CDR3 sequence (DNA): TGTGCCAGCAGTTTAAGGCAGGTTTTTAATGAGCAGTTCTTC. Its protein is CASSLRQVFNEQFF.

The chain carries TRBV7-6 and TRBJ1-2; D not certain. With 2 bases removed from V and 8 bases from J, the gap between germline ends came to 12 bases. Germline values: CDR1 SGHVS, CDR2 FNYEAQ. The CDR3 totals 13 residues. CDR3 loop: CASSLTGVEGYTF. DNA of the CDR3: TGTGCCAGCAGCTTAACCGGGGTCGAGGGCTACACCTTC.

The rearrangement links TRBV9 to TRBJ2-6; D remains ambiguous. The V and J ends lost 0 bases and 1 base respectively, with 8 bases between them. This CDR3 is 16 amino acids long. Germline assignment: CDR1 SGDLS and CDR2 YYNGEE. CDR3 nucleotides: TGTGCCAGCAGCGTAGGGGTGACGTCTGGGGCCAACGTCCTGACTTTC. Residues: CASSVGVTSGANVLTF. Variable domain in full (rest from reference TRBV9 and TRBJ2-6): DSGVTQTPKHLITATGQRVTLRCSPRSGDLSVYWYQQSLDQGLQFLIQYYNGEERAKGNILERFSAQQFPDLHSELNLSSLELGDSALYFCASSVGVTSGANVLTFGAGSRLTVL.

Within the sample, this clone is medium-sized. This chain uses TRBV6-5 with TRBJ1-2, with 9 bases matching TRBD1. Germline V gene lookup returns CDR1 MNHEY and CDR2 SVGAGI. The ends lost 7 bases at V and 1 base at J; junction bases unmatched: 4. This CDR3 has 14 amino acids. CDR3 region: CASNRQGGNYGYTF. As DNA, the CDR3 is TGTGCCAGCAACCGACAGGGGGGTAACTATGGCTACACCTTC.

The rearrangement joins TRBV30 to TRBJ2-3; 7 bases line up with TRBD1. CDR1 and CDR2 (germline): GTSNPN, SVGIG (reference sequence). V lost 4 bases to trimming and J lost 5 bases; unmatched junction nucleotides: 9. This CDR3 is 14 amino acids long. CDR3 sequence reads: CAWTQGFVGDTQYF. The CDR3 nucleotides read TGTGCCTGGACACAGGGGTTTGTAGGAGATACGCAGTATTTT.

The V gene is TRBV4-1, the J gene TRBJ1-4; a possible D gene is TRBD1 (6 bases). V shed 5 bases and J shed 8 bases, with 21 bases lying between them. The CDR3 is 16 residues long. Germline V gene lookup returns CDR1 MGHRA and CDR2 YSYEKL. CDR3: CASSSPNGGSREKLFF. As DNA, the CDR3 is TGCGCCAGCAGCTCCCCTAATGGGGGCTCTAGGGAAAAACTGTTTTTT.